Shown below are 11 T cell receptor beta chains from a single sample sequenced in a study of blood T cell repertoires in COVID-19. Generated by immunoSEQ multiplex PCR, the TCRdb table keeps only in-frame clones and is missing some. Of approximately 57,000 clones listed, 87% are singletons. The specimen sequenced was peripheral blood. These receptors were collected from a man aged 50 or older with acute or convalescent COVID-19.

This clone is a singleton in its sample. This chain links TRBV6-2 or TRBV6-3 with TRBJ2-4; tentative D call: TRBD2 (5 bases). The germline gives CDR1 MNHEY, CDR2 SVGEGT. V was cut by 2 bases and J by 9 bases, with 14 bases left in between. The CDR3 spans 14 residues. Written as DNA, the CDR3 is TGTGCCAGCAGTTACCCCCCCCCTGGAGGCATTCAGTACTTC. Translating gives CASSYPPPGGIQYF.

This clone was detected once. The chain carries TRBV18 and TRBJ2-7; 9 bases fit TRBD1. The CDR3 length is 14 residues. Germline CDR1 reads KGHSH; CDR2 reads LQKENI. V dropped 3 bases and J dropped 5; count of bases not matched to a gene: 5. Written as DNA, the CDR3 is TGTGCCAGCTCACCGACAGGGGGGTCGAACGAGCAGTACTTC. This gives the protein CASSPTGGSNEQYF.

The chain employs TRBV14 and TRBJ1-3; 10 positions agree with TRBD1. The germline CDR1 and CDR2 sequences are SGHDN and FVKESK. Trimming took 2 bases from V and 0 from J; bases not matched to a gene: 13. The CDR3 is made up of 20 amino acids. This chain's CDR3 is CASSQSPGQGIQYSGNTIYF. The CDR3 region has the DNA TGTGCCAGCAGCCAATCCCCGGGACAGGGGATACAGTACTCTGGAAACACCATATATTTT.

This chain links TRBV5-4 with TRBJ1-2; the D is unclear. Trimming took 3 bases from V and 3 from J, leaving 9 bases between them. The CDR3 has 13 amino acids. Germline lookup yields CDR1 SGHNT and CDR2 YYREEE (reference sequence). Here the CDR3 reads CASSSRVDYGYTF. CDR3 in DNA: TGTGCCAGCAGCTCTAGAGTGGACTATGGCTACACCTTC.

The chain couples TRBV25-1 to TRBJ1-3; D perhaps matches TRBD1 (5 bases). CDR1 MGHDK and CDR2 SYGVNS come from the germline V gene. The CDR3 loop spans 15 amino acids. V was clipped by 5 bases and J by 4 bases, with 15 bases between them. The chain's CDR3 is CASSPQDMRGNTIYF. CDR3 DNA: TGTGCCAGCAGTCCTCAGGACATGAGGGGAAACACCATATATTTT.

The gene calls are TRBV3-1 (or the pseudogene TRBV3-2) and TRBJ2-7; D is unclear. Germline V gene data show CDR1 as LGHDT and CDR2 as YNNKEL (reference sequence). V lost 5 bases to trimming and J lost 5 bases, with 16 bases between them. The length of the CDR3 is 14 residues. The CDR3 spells CASSFRSVLDEQYF. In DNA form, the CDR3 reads TGTGCCAGCAGCTTTAGGAGTGTGTTAGACGAGCAGTACTTC.

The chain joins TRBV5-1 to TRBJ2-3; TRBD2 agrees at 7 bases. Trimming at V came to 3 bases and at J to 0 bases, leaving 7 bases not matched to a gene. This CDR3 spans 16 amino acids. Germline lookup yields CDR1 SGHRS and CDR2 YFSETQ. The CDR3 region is CASSWSGEGSTDTQYF. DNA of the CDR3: TGCGCCAGCAGCTGGAGCGGGGAGGGGAGCACAGATACGCAGTATTTT.

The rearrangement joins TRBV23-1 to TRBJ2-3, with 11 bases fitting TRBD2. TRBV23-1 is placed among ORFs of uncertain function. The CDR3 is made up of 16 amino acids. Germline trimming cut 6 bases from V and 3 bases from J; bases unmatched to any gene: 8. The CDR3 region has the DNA TGCGCCAGCAGCCAAACGGGACTAGCGGAAACAGATACGCAGTATTTT. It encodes CASSQTGLAETDTQYF.

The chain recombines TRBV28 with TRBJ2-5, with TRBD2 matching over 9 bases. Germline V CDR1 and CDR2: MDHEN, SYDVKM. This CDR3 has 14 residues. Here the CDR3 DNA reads TGTGGGGCTAGCGGGGCGGTAAACCAAGAGACCCAGTACTTC. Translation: CGASGAVNQETQYF.

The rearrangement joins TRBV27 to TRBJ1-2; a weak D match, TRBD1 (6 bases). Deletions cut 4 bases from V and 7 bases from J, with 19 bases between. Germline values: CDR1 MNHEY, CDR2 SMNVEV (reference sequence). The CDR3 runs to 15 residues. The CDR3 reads CASSSKTGYSGGYTF. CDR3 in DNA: TGTGCCAGCAGTTCCAAAACAGGGTACTCGGGTGGCTACACCTTC.

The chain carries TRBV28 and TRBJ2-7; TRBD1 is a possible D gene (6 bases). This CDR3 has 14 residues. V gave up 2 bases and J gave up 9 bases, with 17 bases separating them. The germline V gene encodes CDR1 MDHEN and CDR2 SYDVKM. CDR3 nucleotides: TGTGCCAGCAGTTTAACCTTTCGACAGGTGGTGCAGTACTTC. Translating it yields CASSLTFRQVVQYF.